This T cell receptor beta chain is from a study of low-dose radiotherapy and immunotherapy resistance in tumors. The therapy administered to donors comprised nivolumab, ipilimumab, aspirin, low-dose cyclophosphamide and low-dose radiotherapy. The CDR3 runs to 13 residues. Germline loops: CDR1 LNHNV, CDR2 YYDKDF (reference sequence). V lost 0 bases to trimming and J lost 4 bases, with 6 bases between them. TRAV- and TRBV-specific primers, spanning alpha and beta chains, primed first-strand cDNA. TCR amplification involved approximately 20 PCR cycles with a constant-region primer and V-primer adapter. TCRdb re-called the reads through MiXCR, storing one row per CDR3 protein. The table has some 10,000 distinct CDR3 sequences, approximately 70% seen once.

The chain combines TRBV15 with TRBJ1-2, with D unclear. The sequence came from a human donor with advanced metastatic prostate, ovarian, gallbladder or colorectal cancer (not recorded which). This table probably holds off-target reads from a library built for another chain. The CDR3 reads CATSRDRLYGYTF. The CDR3 bases are TGTGCCACCAGCAGAGATCGACTCTATGGCTACACCTTC.